Listed below are T cell receptor beta chains from one sample, sequenced in a study of shared clonotypes between healthy human individuals. Assay used: immunoSEQ multiplex PCR; TCRdb lists only in-frame clones, some missing. The sample has about 2,500,000 clones, around nine tenths seen once; the top ten hold 0.14%. The specimen was naive CD4+ T cells sorted from blood. The receptors here all came from a man younger than 35 in good health. Each CDR3 is given with its conserved first and last residue.

cdr3_aa | v_call
CSVGKGSDYSYNEQFF | TRBV29-1
CASSFGGGLYGYTF | TRBV7-9
CASKGGWTSEYTQYF | TRBV6-5
CASSQAVSNEQFF | TRBV4-2
CASRRTGRTEAFF | TRBV6-5
CASSLESQGAPGANVLTF | TRBV7-8
CASSLGAGLAGDEQFF | TRBV11-3
CASSLVTGGTTEAFF | TRBV7-9
CASSPGGQGSGANVLTF | TRBV28
CASSEESYTF | TRBV6-1
CASSLLRQGGEQYF | TRBV27
CASNGRGETQYF | TRBV7-9
CAWSLTLAASYEQYF | TRBV30
CASSLALAGTYNEQFF | TRBV7-3
CASSLLASGGAYEQYF | TRBV27